This TCR beta chain appears in the sequencing data of a study of cytomegalovirus exposure and HLA in healthy donors. As for the study in general: Of about 400 genotyped donors, about 80% clustered with self-reported Caucasian donors. Study-level results: Immune exposure was documented only through CMV serostatus. With high specificity and sensitivity, the classifier reportedly diagnosed cytomegalovirus status. Under in vitro conditions, a few CMV-associated chains were confirmed as specific for CMV antigens.

A remark on this clone: Its antigen is not known.

Germline CDR1 is MNHEY and CDR2 is SVGAGI. The CDR3 totals 16 residues. The trim removed 2 bases at V and 4 bases at J, leaving 9 bases unmatched. Primers for the PCR totalled 60 Vbeta and 13 Jbeta. Sequenced by immunoSEQ multiplex PCR; TCRdb stores in-frame clones only, minus some. The table lists roughly 140,000 clones, 80% of them singletons. The sequenced sample consisted of PBMCs. V and J are TRBV6-5 and TRBJ2-3, with TRBD1 matching over 7 bases. This TCR came from a man between 25 and 39 years old in good health and CMV-seronegative. CDR3 residues: CASSYRKTGIPDTQYF. The DNA of the CDR3 is TGTGCCAGCAGTTACCGGAAGACAGGGATCCCAGATACGCAGTATTTT.